This entry lists 11 T cell receptor beta chains sequenced from one sample in a study of identical twins. TCRdb reanalysed the 5' RACE reads using MiXCR and keeps one entry per CDR3 protein. The sample records 690,000 or so distinct CDR3 sequences, more than 6.5% being singletons. This sample also belongs to another study, concerning yellow fever vaccine responses in identical twins.

Sequencing was done on a sample of PBMCs. The receptors come from a woman aged 18-29 years in good health.

This clonotype has more than one count but fewer than ten. This chain joins TRBV10-3 and TRBJ2-7; TRBD1 might be the D (6 bases). The germline V gene encodes CDR1 ENHRY and CDR2 SYGVKD. Trimming shortened V by 3 bases and J by 2 bases, and 11 bases separated the two germline ends. This CDR3 has 14 amino acids. The CDR3 loop reads CAISDPGVTYEQYF. The CDR3 DNA follows: TGTGCCATCAGTGATCCAGGGGTCACCTACGAGCAGTACTTC.

The chain couples TRBV6-2 or TRBV6-3 to TRBJ2-1; D gene ambiguous. Germline V gene data show CDR1 as MNHEY and CDR2 as SVGEGT. Trimming took 1 base from V and 5 from J, leaving 3 bases between them. The CDR3 is 12 residues long. The CDR3 loop reads CASSYWDNEQFF. CDR3 bases: TGTGCCAGCAGTTACTGGGACAATGAGCAGTTCTTC.

This clonotype was picked up a small number of times. The gene calls are TRBV10-3 and TRBJ2-7; 8 bases are shared with TRBD1. CDR3 length: 13 amino acids. Germline V gives CDR1 ENHRY, CDR2 SYGVKD. V was pared by 4 bases and J by 4 bases, with 3 bases of the junction left unmatched. In DNA, the CDR3 is TGTGCCATCAGTGCGGACAGGGAATACGAGCAGTACTTC. This encodes CAISADREYEQYF.

This clonotype was recorded a few times. The chain has TRBV6-1 and TRBJ1-1, with a possible D match to TRBD1 (5 bases). Trimming shortened V by 4 bases and J by 0 bases, and 9 bases separated the two germline ends. Germline V gives CDR1 MNHNS, CDR2 SASEGT. This CDR3 contains 14 residues. CDR3 region: CASSARGLNTEAFF. CDR3 sequence (DNA): TGTGCCAGCAGTGCCCGGGGACTGAACACTGAAGCTTTCTTT.

This clonotype was picked up many times. This chain uses TRBV29-1 with TRBJ2-1; D is tentatively TRBD1 or TRBD2 (7 bases each). This CDR3 has 13 residues. The germline V gene has CDR1 SQVTM and CDR2 ANQGSEA. With 0 bases removed from V and 10 bases from J, the gap between germline ends came to 13 bases. CDR3 sequence (DNA): TGCAGCGTTGAAGAAATCCAGGGGGGGGAGCAGTTCTTC. Translation gives CSVEEIQGGEQFF.

V is TRBV7-3 and J is TRBJ1-1; D remains ambiguous. Per germline, CDR1 SGHTA and CDR2 FQGTGA. The CDR3 extends over 13 amino acids. The V end lost 1 base, the J end lost 6 bases, and 9 bases lay between the germline ends. The CDR3 is CASSLIARAEAFF. The CDR3 coding sequence is TGTGCCAGCAGCTTAATTGCTCGGGCTGAAGCTTTCTTT.

V and J are TRBV15 and TRBJ1-4, with D possibly TRBD1 on 6 matching bases. Deletions cut 0 bases from V and 8 bases from J, with 16 bases between. The CDR3 length is 16 residues. Germline CDR1 is LNHNV and CDR2 is YYDKDF (reference sequence). The CDR3 loop is CATSRDSSRGEEKLFF. CDR3 coding DNA: TGTGCCACCAGCAGAGATTCAAGCAGGGGCGAGGAAAAACTGTTTTTT.

J is TRBJ2-5 and V is TRBV3-1, with 8 bases identical to TRBD2. The CDR3 runs to 15 residues. V was clipped by 4 bases and J by 3 bases; unmatched bases: 7. The V gene's germline CDR1 is LGHDT and CDR2 YNNKEL (reference sequence). The CDR3 sequence is CASSRLGLAKETQYF. Written as DNA, the CDR3 is TGTGCCAGCAGCCGCCTTGGACTAGCCAAAGAGACCCAGTACTTC.

This clonotype has a handful of counts. V usage is TRBV6-4 and J usage is TRBJ1-1, with D unresolved. In germline, CDR1 is MRHNA, CDR2 SNTAGT. V was pared by 6 bases and J by 4 bases, with 12 bases between. CDR3 length: 13 amino acids. The CDR3 loop is CASRPRRGTEAFF. CDR3 sequence (DNA): TGTGCCAGCAGACCGCGACGGGGCACTGAAGCTTTCTTT.

This clonotype was seen ten or more times. V and J are TRBV7-4 and TRBJ2-1; 12 bases are a match to TRBD2. Looked up from germline, CDR1 is SGHVT and CDR2 is SQSDAQ. This CDR3 has 24 residues. The J segment lost 0 bases and the V segment lost 3 bases, leaving 24 bases of the junction unmatched. CDR3 in DNA: TGTGCCAGCAGCTTCCCGGGGTATAGTCCTAACGGACTAGCGGGACTGATCTCCTACAATGAGCAGTTCTTC. Translating gives CASSFPGYSPNGLAGLISYNEQFF.

This clonotype was counted a few times. The chain joins TRBV6-1 to TRBJ2-7, with a tentative D call TRBD2 (5 bases). CDR1 is MNHNS, CDR2 SASEGT, per germline. V lost 6 bases and J 6 bases, leaving 15 bases between the germline ends. CDR3 length equals 13 residues. The CDR3 coding sequence is TGTGCCAGCAGCCGGGAACTAGTAGCCGAGCAGTACTTC. It codes for CASSRELVAEQYF.